These T cell receptor beta chains were read from a single sample in a study of human T cells and chemical hapten exposure. Each CDR3 protein is one row after TCRdb ran MiXCR on the RACE reads. The sample lists roughly 250,000 distinct CDR3 sequences, approximately 8.4% occurring once. Sequences were derived from whole blood, sampled in connection with sensitization to the hapten diphenylcyclopropenone (DPC). These receptors all stem from a woman in her thirties or forties with alopecia areata. Some clones in this sample may be carry-over from other donors' samples. CDR3s include the opening cysteine and the closing phenylalanine or tryptophan. D genes are given only for firm matches. A clone size is listed for some rows: how often the clone was seen (once, few, many), or a class if it is expanded.

TRBJ2-4 | 14 | TRBV28 | few | . | TGTGCCAGCAGGCTAGGCGGAGCCAAAAACATTCAGTACTTC | CASRLGGAKNIQYF
TRBJ2-5 | 15 | TRBV12-3/TRBV12-4 | few | TRBD2 | TGTGCCAGCAGTCCCTCTAGCGGGGCCCAAGAGACCCAGTACTTC | CASSPSSGAQETQYF
TRBJ2-1 | 12 | TRBV6-1 | . | . | TGTGCCAGCTCAGCGTCCTACAATGAGCAGTTCTTC | CASSASYNEQFF
TRBJ1-1 | 14 | TRBV7-9 | . | . | TGTGCCAGCAGCTTAGGAACAGCCCGACCTGAAGCTTTCTTT | CASSLGTARPEAFF
TRBJ2-7 | 12 | TRBV29-1 | few | . | TGCAGCGTTGTCGAACAGGGCTACGAGCAGTACTTC | CSVVEQGYEQYF
TRBJ2-3 | 13 | TRBV5-1 | few | . | TGCGCCAGCAGGTCGGCGGGAACAGATACGCAGTATTTT | CASRSAGTDTQYF
TRBJ1-5 | 16 | TRBV25-1 | few | . | TGTGCCAGCAGTGACCCAGACAGGTCCAAGGATCAGCCCCAGCATTTT | CASSDPDRSKDQPQHF
TRBJ2-7 | 19 | TRBV4-3 | . | . | TGCGCCAGCAGCCCAAGAAACGCTGTTGGGCAGCACTTTATCTACGAGCAGTACTTC | CASSPRNAVGQHFIYEQYF
TRBJ2-2 | 14 | TRBV14 | few | . | TGTGCCAGCAGCCCCTCGCTGACCGTAAGGGAGCTGTTTTTT | CASSPSLTVRELFF
TRBJ2-7 | 15 | TRBV6-5 | . | TRBD1 | TGTGCCAGCAGTCTAGAGAAGTCTTTCAGGGGGCTGCAGTACTTC | CASSLEKSFRGLQYF
TRBJ2-7 | 15 | TRBV6-2/TRBV6-3 | . | TRBD2 | TGTGCCAGCAGTCCGCTAGCGGGACGCCCCTACGAGCAGTACTTC | CASSPLAGRPYEQYF
TRBJ2-7 | 16 | TRBV7-9 | . | . | TGTGCCAGCAGCTTAGTTGCGGGCAGACCATCGATCGAGCAGTACTTC | CASSLVAGRPSIEQYF
TRBJ2-7 | 16 | TRBV18 | . | . | TGTGCCAGCTCACCACGGGTGTCCAGTTCAACCTACGAGCAGTACTTC | CASSPRVSSSTYEQYF
TRBJ1-1 | 14 | TRBV4-1 | many | . | TGCGCCAGCAGTCCTTACGACCGGAACACTGAAGCTTTCTTT | CASSPYDRNTEAFF
TRBJ1-5 | 13 | TRBV6-2/TRBV6-3 | . | . | TGTGCCAGCAGTCCACGCCGGTCTCAGCCCCAGCATTTT | CASSPRRSQPQHF
TRBJ2-5 | 17 | TRBV6-7 | few | . | TGTGCCAGCAGTTATATGGAGGGGGCGAGAGCCCAAGAGACCCAGTACTTC | CASSYMEGARAQETQYF
TRBJ1-4 | 16 | TRBV2 | . | . | TGTGCCAGCAGAGGTTGGACACGTGGAACGGATGAAAAACTGTTTTTT | CASRGWTRGTDEKLFF
TRBJ2-1 | 13 | TRBV2 | many | . | TGTGCCAGCAGTGAGGACAGACACAATGAGCAGTTCTTC | CASSEDRHNEQFF
TRBJ1-6 | 13 | TRBV20-1 | few | TRBD1 | TGCAGTGCTTCACAGGGGAATAATTCACCCCTCCACTTT | CSASQGNNSPLHF
TRBJ2-5 | 12 | TRBV28 | few | . | TGTGCCAGCAGCCGGGTCACTGAGACCCAGTACTTC | CASSRVTETQYF
TRBJ2-1 | 18 | TRBV5-6 | . | TRBD2 | TGTGCCAGCAGCTTCTGGGGAACCGGACTAGCGGGAAAGTCTGAGCAGTTCTTC | CASSFWGTGLAGKSEQFF
TRBJ2-3 | 15 | TRBV9 | . | TRBD2 | TGTGCCAGCAGCGTAGGACTAGCCCGCACAGATACGCAGTATTTT | CASSVGLARTDTQYF
TRBJ2-2 | 14 | TRBV20-1 | few | . | TGCAGTGCTAGGGAACTAGTAAACACCGGGGAGCTGTTTTTT | CSARELVNTGELFF
TRBJ2-7 | 18 | TRBV28 | . | TRBD2 | TGTGCCAGCAGTCCTGTCGGGACTAGCGGGAGAGGCTCCTACGAGCAGTACTTC | CASSPVGTSGRGSYEQYF
TRBJ1-1 | 13 | TRBV29-1 | few | . | TGCAGCGTTGAAGGACCCCTTAGGGGTGAAGCTTTCTTT | CSVEGPLRGEAFF
TRBJ2-5 | 13 | TRBV7-2 | . | . | TGTGCCAGCAGCATCTTCGCCCAAGAGACCCAGTACTTC | CASSIFAQETQYF
TRBJ2-7 | 17 | TRBV4-1 | few | TRBD2 | TGCGCCAGCAGCCAACCCCCTTTGCGGGAGGGGGACTACGAGCAGTACTTC | CASSQPPLREGDYEQYF
TRBJ2-3 | 14 | TRBV28 | . | . | TGTGCCAGCAGTTCTGCAGGGAGCACAGATACGCAGTATTTT | CASSSAGSTDTQYF
TRBJ1-5 | 13 | TRBV12-3/TRBV12-4 | . | . | TGTGCCAGCAGTCTCTTGGAACGGCAGCCCCAGCATTTT | CASSLLERQPQHF
TRBJ2-3 | 13 | TRBV7-2 | . | . | TGTGCCAGCAGCCCGGACAACACAGATACGCAGTATTTT | CASSPDNTDTQYF
TRBJ2-2 | 14 | TRBV2 | many | . | TGTGCCAGCAGTACCGACTCGCCGGGCGGGGAGCTGTTTTTT | CASSTDSPGGELFF
TRBJ1-3 | 18 | TRBV12-3/TRBV12-4 | . | TRBD1 | TGTGCCAGCAGAAGAACCGGGACAGAGCGGACCTCTGGAAACACCATATATTTT | CASRRTGTERTSGNTIYF